This T cell receptor (beta chain) appears in the sequencing data of a study of blood T cell repertoires in COVID-19. Study context: Acute and convalescent COVID-19 samples came from the United States, Italy and Spain.

CDR3 length equals 15 residues. Between the trimmed V and J ends, which lost 3 bases and 0 bases, there was a span of 6 bases. CDR1 and CDR2 (germline): MNHEY, SMNVEV (reference sequence). TCRdb keeps only in-frame clones here, not all; method: immunoSEQ multiplex PCR. The table records around 70,000 clones, 80% of them present only once. This clone was detected only once. The TCR was taken from a man aged 50 to 60 with COVID-19, enrolled during active disease. The specimen was peripheral blood. The gene calls are TRBV27 and TRBJ2-6; D is unresolved. This CDR3 is CASSLESSGANVLTF. The CDR3 coding sequence is TGTGCCAGCAGTTTGGAGAGCTCTGGGGCCAACGTCCTGACTTTC.